This T cell receptor beta chain emerged from a study of cytomegalovirus exposure and HLA in healthy donors. Study outcomes and limitations: It was around 160 TCR beta chains that were listed as cytomegalovirus-associated.

This clone was picked up a small number of times. Its specificity is unknown. The study ran its PCR with 60 Vbeta and 13 Jbeta primers. Assay used: immunoSEQ multiplex PCR; TCRdb lists only in-frame clones, some missing. The sample includes some 180,000 clones, around four fifths seen only once; the top ten take 1.5% to 2%. V was shortened by 4 bases and J by 9 bases, with 16 bases between the two germline ends. Germline CDR1 and CDR2: MNHNS and SASEGT. This CDR3 has 14 residues. The chain links TRBV6-1 to TRBJ1-5, with D tentatively TRBD1 (6 bases). This TCR was recovered from a woman aged 25-40 years in good health and CMV-seronegative. The sample was PBMCs. CDR3 sequence reads: CASSATQGAGPQHF. The CDR3 bases are TGTGCCAGCAGTGCGACACAGGGTGCAGGGCCCCAGCATTTT.